This T cell receptor beta chain was observed in a study of blood T cell repertoires in COVID-19. V lost 3 bases to trimming and J lost 5 bases; unmatched junction nucleotides: 1. This CDR3 spans 11 amino acids. The germline gives CDR1 DFQATT, CDR2 SNEGSKA (reference sequence). Recruits, aged roughly 18 to 89 years, lived in 24 US areas. Which cohort a participant joined came from the clinical history participants gave. Produced via immunoSEQ multiplex PCR; TCRdb's table is partial and in-frame only. The data hold around 200,000 clones, with 86% observed a single time. Regarding this clone: This specimen includes other DNA sequences encoding the same CDR3.

The J gene is TRBJ2-7, the V gene TRBV20-1; 7 bases agree with TRBD2. The sequenced sample consisted of PBMCs or T cells enriched from blood (not recorded which). This sequence originates from a man in his forties with acute COVID-19. CDR3 residues: CSASSGHEQYF. The CDR3, as DNA: TGCAGTGCTAGTAGCGGGCACGAGCAGTACTTC.